The 22 T cell receptor beta chains reported below all come from one sample, sequenced in a study of long-term antiretroviral therapy in people with HIV (dated by TCRdb to between 2021 and 2022). The immunoSEQ hsTCRB v3.0 assay was used at survey level resolution to sequence the TRB variable region. TCRdb carries this immuneACCESS record with in-frame sequences only. Its versions omit some clonotypes, under half of them owing to an unresolved V gene in the studies checked, with the rest unexplained. Here the sample has about 27,000 clones; 80% to 90% occur a single time. Approximately 8.3% of the sample lies in the top ten. The sequenced sample was unsorted PBMCs, obtained 3 years after starting antiretroviral therapy. The source of these receptors is a man aged 40-49 years with HIV.

The rearrangement links TRBV30 to TRBJ1-2; unclear D gene. Germline lookup yields CDR1 GTSNPN and CDR2 SVGIG (reference sequence). V lost 8 bases, J lost 6 bases, and 13 bases lay in between. The CDR3 loop spans 11 amino acids. As DNA, the CDR3 is TGTGCCGGTCATGGCGAGCATGGCTACACCTTC. Protein: CAGHGEHGYTF.

The rearrangement links TRBV9 to TRBJ2-5; D is tentatively TRBD1 or TRBD2 (5 bases each). From germline, CDR1 is SGDLS and CDR2 YYNGEE. The CDR3 contains 17 residues. V lost 1 base and J 0 bases, leaving 16 bases between the germline ends. CDR3 sequence: CASSVPTGQAYQETQYF. The DNA for the CDR3 is TGTGCCAGCAGCGTACCCACGGGGCAGGCCTACCAAGAGACCCAGTACTTC.

This rearrangement joins TRBV11-3 to TRBJ2-1, with D perhaps matching TRBD2 (5 bases). This CDR3 has 15 residues. Germline-derived CDR1 and CDR2 are SGHNT and YENEEA. V lost 5 bases and J 8 bases, leaving 19 bases between the germline ends. In DNA, the CDR3 is TGTGCCAGCAGCGTACAAAGCGGAGTGTCTGATGAGCAGTTCTTC. It encodes CASSVQSGVSDEQFF.

V usage is TRBV6-1 and J usage is TRBJ2-1, with unresolved D. Per the germline V gene, CDR1 is MNHNS and CDR2 is SASEGT. There are 12 residues in the CDR3. Trimming took 6 bases from V and 3 from J, leaving 6 bases between them. The CDR3 DNA reads as TGTGCCAGCAGGGATCTCTACAATGAGCAGTTCTTC. It translates to CASRDLYNEQFF.

The rearrangement joins TRBV13 to TRBJ2-5; TRBD1 is a possible D gene (5 bases). Germline CDR1 reads PRHDT; CDR2 reads FYEKMQ (reference sequence). The CDR3 loop spans 14 amino acids. Trimming pared 9 bases from V and 2 bases from J, leaving 16 bases between. The CDR3 nucleotides read TGTGCCAGAAAAAGACAGTTTTCTCAAGAGACCCAGTACTTC. It encodes CARKRQFSQETQYF.

V usage is TRBV11-2 and J usage is TRBJ2-7; TRBD1 might be the D (5 bases). CDR1 is SGHAT and CDR2 is FQNNGV in the germline V gene. Trimming removed 7 bases from V and 1 base from J, with 17 bases in between. CDR3 length: 15 residues. The CDR3 DNA follows: TGTGCCAGCAACTTCAGGGATACCCTATCCTACGAGCAGTACTTC. Its translation: CASNFRDTLSYEQYF.

The chain has TRBV19 and TRBJ2-2; 16 bases are shared with TRBD2. The germline V gene encodes CDR1 LNHDA and CDR2 SQIVND (reference sequence). The CDR3 is 18 residues long. V was clipped by 6 bases and J by 0 bases; unmatched bases: 4. CDR3 residues: CASSFGTSGGANTGELFF. CDR3 nucleotide sequence: TGTGCCAGTAGCTTCGGGACTAGCGGGGGGGCGAACACCGGGGAGCTGTTTTTT.

This chain links TRBV6-1 with TRBJ2-5, with D perhaps matching TRBD1 (5 bases). The length of the CDR3 is 13 residues. Deletions cut 1 base from V and 9 bases from J, with 12 bases between. From germline, CDR1 is MNHNS and CDR2 SASEGT. CDR3 residues: CASSEGQFGPQYF. The DNA for the CDR3 is TGTGCCAGCAGTGAAGGACAGTTTGGTCCCCAGTACTTC.

The genes are TRBV5-6 and TRBJ2-4, with D perhaps matching TRBD2 (5 bases). The CDR3 is 16 residues long. The V end lost 0 bases, the J end lost 0 bases, and 10 bases lay between the germline ends. Germline-derived CDR1 and CDR2 are SGHDT and YYEEEE. In DNA form, the CDR3 reads TGTGCCAGCAGCTTGGGGTCTGGACTAGCCAAAAACATTCAGTACTTC. It is translated as CASSLGSGLAKNIQYF. The full variable domain, with the rest looked up from reference TRBV5-6 and TRBJ2-4, is DAGVTQSPTHLIKTRGQQVTLRCSPKSGHDTVSWYQQALGQGPQFIFQYYEEEERQRGNFPDRFSGHQFPNYSSELNVNALLLGDSALYLCASSLGSGLAKNIQYFGAGTRLSVL.

The chain recombines TRBV19 with TRBJ2-5, with TRBD1 matching over 11 bases. The junction had 6 bases not matched to a gene; V was cut back by 1 base and J by 5 bases. The CDR3 spans 16 residues. Per the germline V gene, CDR1 is LNHDA and CDR2 is SQIVND (reference sequence). The CDR3 DNA sequence: TGTGCCAGTAGTATAGGAGGGACAGGGGGGACGGAGACCCAGTACTTC. Residues: CASSIGGTGGTETQYF. The variable domain in full, with the rest retrieved from reference TRBV19 and TRBJ2-5, is DGGITQSPKYLFRKEGQNVTLSCEQNLNHDAMYWYRQDPGQGLRLIYYSQIVNDFQKGDIAEGYSVSREKKESFPLTVTSAQKNPTAFYLCASSIGGTGGTETQYFGPGTRLLVL.

This chain joins TRBV28 and TRBJ1-2; tentative D call: TRBD1 (5 bases). CDR3 length: 15 residues. The germline gives CDR1 MDHEN, CDR2 SYDVKM. With 7 bases removed from V and 7 bases from J, the gap between germline ends came to 22 bases. In DNA, the CDR3 is TGTGCCAGCATTAACGCCGGGACTTCTTGGGGTGGCTACACCTTC. The encoded protein is CASINAGTSWGGYTF.

The chain links TRBV6-6 to TRBJ1-1, with D unresolved. This CDR3 is built from 15 residues. V shed 0 bases and J shed 1 base, with 9 bases lying between them. Germline-derived CDR1 and CDR2 are MNHNY and SVGAGI (reference sequence). CDR3 nucleotide sequence: TGTGCCAGCAGTTACTCGGGAGATCCGAACACTGAAGCTTTCTTT. This translates into CASSYSGDPNTEAFF.

The V call is TRBV7-8, the J call TRBJ1-2, with D possibly matching TRBD1 (6 bases). Per germline, CDR1 SGHVS and CDR2 FQNEAQ. Between the trimmed V and J ends, which lost 8 bases and 2 bases, there was a span of 21 bases. The length of the CDR3 is 16 residues. CDR3 sequence reads: CASALVGGGTNYGYTF. The DNA for the CDR3 is TGTGCCAGCGCATTAGTAGGCGGGGGGACAAACTATGGCTACACCTTC.

V is TRBV19 and J is TRBJ1-1; D uncertain. Per the germline V gene, CDR1 is LNHDA and CDR2 is SQIVND (reference sequence). V was clipped by 5 bases and J by 1 base, with 14 bases between them. The CDR3 has 15 amino acids. The CDR3 nucleotides are TGTGCCAGTAGTTCGAGTGGGCAGCCGAACACTGAAGCTTTCTTT. Residues: CASSSSGQPNTEAFF.

The V gene is TRBV28, the J gene TRBJ2-1; no clear D. CDR1 is MDHEN and CDR2 is SYDVKM in the germline V gene. V was clipped by 5 bases and J by 6 bases, with 17 bases between them. The CDR3 totals 15 residues. This CDR3 reads CASSPLPPRSNEQFF. CDR3 nucleotide sequence: TGTGCCAGCAGTCCCCTTCCCCCCAGGAGCAATGAGCAGTTCTTC.

V is TRBV5-6 and J is TRBJ1-1, with D possibly matching TRBD1 (6 bases). Trimming removed 3 bases at V and 1 base at J, with 10 bases between. This CDR3 is 14 amino acids long. CDR1 and CDR2 from the germline V gene are SGHDT and YYEEEE. CDR3 sequence: CASSSGAWNTEAFF. For the CDR3, the DNA is TGTGCCAGCAGCTCGGGGGCTTGGAACACTGAAGCTTTCTTT.

The rearrangement links TRBV6-1 to TRBJ2-7, with a possible D match to TRBD2 (5 bases). Trimming pared 5 bases from V and 3 bases from J, leaving 11 bases between. Looked up from germline, CDR1 is MNHNS and CDR2 is SASEGT. This CDR3 has 13 residues. CDR3 coding DNA: TGTGCCAGCAGTCTTACCGGGATCTACGAGCAGTACTTC. Translation: CASSLTGIYEQYF.

This clone was detected only once. The chain carries TRBV7-9 and TRBJ2-5; 7 bases align to TRBD1. CDR3 length: 15 residues. J lost 1 base, V lost 6 bases, and 8 bases had no gene match. Germline CDR1 is SEHNR and CDR2 is FQNEAQ (reference sequence). The CDR3 reads CASSPDRELQETQYF. CDR3 nucleotide sequence: TGTGCCAGCAGTCCAGACAGGGAACTCCAAGAGACCCAGTACTTC.

The chain couples TRBV5-6 to TRBJ2-7; D is possibly TRBD1 (5 bases). With 4 bases removed from V and 1 base from J, the gap between germline ends came to 15 bases. Per germline, CDR1 SGHDT and CDR2 YYEEEE. There are 15 residues in the CDR3. In DNA form, the CDR3 reads TGTGCCAGCAGCCCCTTGACAGCCAAATCCTACGAGCAGTACTTC. It translates to CASSPLTAKSYEQYF. The full variable domain, completed using reference TRBV5-6 and TRBJ2-7, is DAGVTQSPTHLIKTRGQQVTLRCSPKSGHDTVSWYQQALGQGPQFIFQYYEEEERQRGNFPDRFSGHQFPNYSSELNVNALLLGDSALYLCASSPLTAKSYEQYFGPGTRLTVT.

The rearrangement uses TRBV10-3 and TRBJ1-5, with no clear D. Trimming removed 2 bases at V and 5 bases at J, with 10 bases between. In germline, CDR1 is ENHRY, CDR2 SYGVKD. This CDR3 spans 14 amino acids. The CDR3 protein is CAISEVSDYQPQHF. The CDR3 DNA reads TGTGCCATCAGTGAGGTTTCGGATTATCAGCCCCAGCATTTT.

This chain joins TRBV6-5 and TRBJ1-5, with D possibly being TRBD1 (5 bases). The CDR3 has 13 amino acids. Trimming took 8 bases from V and 5 from J, leaving 13 bases between them. Per the germline V gene, CDR1 is MNHEY and CDR2 is SVGAGI. The CDR3 nucleotides are TGTGCCAGCTCTGACAGAGTTGATCAGCCCCAGCATTTT. Translating gives CASSDRVDQPQHF.

V gene TRBV5-1 combines with J gene TRBJ2-7; D possibly corresponds to TRBD2 (6 bases). Germline V gives CDR1 SGHRS, CDR2 YFSETQ. With 4 bases removed from V and 3 bases from J, the gap between germline ends came to 11 bases. The CDR3 extends over 13 amino acids. In nucleotides, the CDR3 is TGCGCCAGCAGCCCGGAGGGGAACTACGAGCAGTACTTC. Protein product: CASSPEGNYEQYF.